The rows below give T cell receptor beta chains drawn from one sample of a study of CD8 T cells in Susac syndrome. Each CDR3 protein is one row after TCRdb ran MiXCR on the immunoSEQ multiplex PCR reads. The table includes about 400,000 distinct CDR3 sequences, around 85% detected once. Sequenced input: CD8+ T cells from PBMCs. The receptors shown here come from a human donor with multiple sclerosis. Each CDR3 is given with its conserved first and last residue. Each record gives: J gene, clone size, D gene, V gene, CDR3 DNA, CDR3 protein. D genes are given only for firm matches. Some rows have no size entry. The others give once, few or many, or a class for an expanded clone.

j_call: TRBJ2-7; clone_size: NA; d_call: NA; v_call: TRBV5-4; cdr3_nt: TGTGCCAGCAGCTTGGAAAGGGCCTACGAGCAGTACTTC; cdr3_aa: CASSLERAYEQYF
j_call: TRBJ2-7; clone_size: NA; d_call: NA; v_call: TRBV18; cdr3_nt: TGTGCCAGCTCACCTTCCGGGGATCTCTCCTACGAGCAGTACTTC; cdr3_aa: CASSPSGDLSYEQYF
j_call: TRBJ2-7; clone_size: NA; d_call: NA; v_call: TRBV7-9; cdr3_nt: TGTGCCAGCAGCTTAGACACGACTGAGCAGTACTTC; cdr3_aa: CASSLDTTEQYF
j_call: TRBJ2-3; clone_size: NA; d_call: NA; v_call: TRBV5-4; cdr3_nt: TGTGCCAGCAGCTTAAAGTCGAGCCCCCCGCAAAGGGGAGATACGCAGTATTTT; cdr3_aa: CASSLKSSPPQRGDTQYF
j_call: TRBJ1-1; clone_size: once; d_call: NA; v_call: TRBV14; cdr3_nt: TGTGCCAGCACCACAGGGCTTAGGACTGAAGCTTTCTTT; cdr3_aa: CASTTGLRTEAFF
j_call: TRBJ2-7; clone_size: few; d_call: NA; v_call: TRBV11-3; cdr3_nt: TGTGCCAGCAGTTTCAATCCCAGCGAGCAGTACTTC; cdr3_aa: CASSFNPSEQYF
j_call: TRBJ2-1; clone_size: NA; d_call: TRBD2; v_call: TRBV20-1; cdr3_nt: TGCAGTGCTAGAGGCCTAGCGGGACCCGGTGAGCAGTTCTTC; cdr3_aa: CSARGLAGPGEQFF
j_call: TRBJ2-1; clone_size: NA; d_call: TRBD1; v_call: TRBV7-3; cdr3_nt: TGTGCCAGCAGCTTCCAGGGGGCCCAGGAGCAGTTCTTC; cdr3_aa: CASSFQGAQEQFF
j_call: TRBJ2-7; clone_size: NA; d_call: TRBD1; v_call: TRBV27; cdr3_nt: TGTGCCAGCAGACCGACAGGGATCCACGAGCAGTACTTC; cdr3_aa: CASRPTGIHEQYF
j_call: TRBJ2-5; clone_size: NA; d_call: TRBD1; v_call: TRBV4-1; cdr3_nt: TGCGCCAGCAGCTACCACCAGACAGGGAAGGAGACCCAGTACTTC; cdr3_aa: CASSYHQTGKETQYF
j_call: TRBJ2-7; clone_size: NA; d_call: NA; v_call: TRBV20-1; cdr3_nt: TGCAGTGCTAGGGTACAGGGTAGCTACGAGCAGTACTTC; cdr3_aa: CSARVQGSYEQYF
j_call: TRBJ1-1; clone_size: NA; d_call: NA; v_call: TRBV11-1; cdr3_nt: TGTGCCAGCAGCCTCAAAGGGGGATTCAACACTGAAGCTTTCTTT; cdr3_aa: CASSLKGGFNTEAFF
j_call: TRBJ1-1; clone_size: NA; d_call: NA; v_call: TRBV29-1; cdr3_nt: TGCAGCGTTGAAGATGGGTCCGAGGCTTTCTTT; cdr3_aa: CSVEDGSEAFF
j_call: TRBJ2-1; clone_size: NA; d_call: NA; v_call: TRBV10-3; cdr3_nt: TGTGCCATCGGGGGGAGCGATGAGCAGTTCTTC; cdr3_aa: CAIGGSDEQFF
j_call: TRBJ2-5; clone_size: NA; d_call: TRBD1; v_call: TRBV7-9; cdr3_nt: TGTGCCAGCAGCTTAGGGACAGGGGGCAAGTTATATGAGGAGACCCAGTACTTC; cdr3_aa: CASSLGTGGKLYEETQYF
j_call: TRBJ1-1; clone_size: NA; d_call: NA; v_call: TRBV12-3/TRBV12-4; cdr3_nt: TGTGCCAGCAGCCCGGACGGATCGAACACTGAAGCTTTCTTT; cdr3_aa: CASSPDGSNTEAFF
j_call: TRBJ2-1; clone_size: NA; d_call: TRBD2; v_call: TRBV12-3/TRBV12-4; cdr3_nt: TGTGCCAACCCTAGCGGGAGTGACGCCTACAATGAGCAGTTCTTC; cdr3_aa: CANPSGSDAYNEQFF
j_call: TRBJ2-7; clone_size: NA; d_call: NA; v_call: TRBV6-5; cdr3_nt: TGTGCCAGCAGTTACTCGTCAGTCGGGGACGAGCAGTACTTC; cdr3_aa: CASSYSSVGDEQYF
j_call: TRBJ1-5; clone_size: NA; d_call: NA; v_call: TRBV12-3/TRBV12-4; cdr3_nt: TGTGCCAGCAGTTTAGAGGGTCACGATAATCAGCCCCAGCATTTT; cdr3_aa: CASSLEGHDNQPQHF
j_call: TRBJ2-3; clone_size: NA; d_call: TRBD1; v_call: TRBV18; cdr3_nt: TGTGCCAGCTCAGCCACAGGGGCAGCAGATACGCAGTATTTT; cdr3_aa: CASSATGAADTQYF
j_call: TRBJ1-1; clone_size: few; d_call: TRBD1; v_call: TRBV27; cdr3_nt: TGTGCCAGCAGTTTGACAGGGGCTAACACTGAAGCTTTCTTT; cdr3_aa: CASSLTGANTEAFF
j_call: TRBJ2-7; clone_size: few; d_call: NA; v_call: TRBV4-1; cdr3_nt: TGTGCCAGCAGCCCCGGACCGTACGAGCAGTACTTC; cdr3_aa: CASSPGPYEQYF
j_call: TRBJ2-1; clone_size: once; d_call: TRBD2; v_call: TRBV12-3/TRBV12-4; cdr3_nt: TGTGCCAGCAGCCCGACTAGCGGGGGGCACTCCTACAATGAGCAGTTCTTC; cdr3_aa: CASSPTSGGHSYNEQFF
j_call: TRBJ1-2; clone_size: NA; d_call: TRBD1; v_call: TRBV7-9; cdr3_nt: TGTGCCAGCAGACCCGGGACAGGGCTTGGGAGTTTTGGCTACACCTTC; cdr3_aa: CASRPGTGLGSFGYTF
j_call: TRBJ1-1; clone_size: NA; d_call: TRBD1; v_call: TRBV27; cdr3_nt: TGTGCCAGCAGTGTCACAGGGGTAAACACTGAAGCTTTCTTT; cdr3_aa: CASSVTGVNTEAFF
j_call: TRBJ2-1; clone_size: NA; d_call: NA; v_call: TRBV27; cdr3_nt: TGTGCCAGCAGTTATGATTTGGGGAATGAGCAGTTCTTC; cdr3_aa: CASSYDLGNEQFF
j_call: TRBJ2-7; clone_size: NA; d_call: NA; v_call: TRBV28; cdr3_nt: TGTGCCAGCAGCGTACAGGGAACCCACTACGAGCAGTACTTC; cdr3_aa: CASSVQGTHYEQYF
j_call: TRBJ1-1; clone_size: NA; d_call: NA; v_call: TRBV6-2/TRBV6-3; cdr3_nt: TGTGCCAGCAGTTACGACGACCTGAACACTGAAGCTTTCTTT; cdr3_aa: CASSYDDLNTEAFF
j_call: TRBJ2-1; clone_size: NA; d_call: NA; v_call: TRBV12-3/TRBV12-4; cdr3_nt: TGTGCCAGCAGTCCCTCCGTCGTGGCGGACGATGAGCAGTTCTTC; cdr3_aa: CASSPSVVADDEQFF
j_call: TRBJ2-1; clone_size: once; d_call: NA; v_call: TRBV5-1; cdr3_nt: TGCGCCAGCAGCGTGCCGGCGGGGAGGGGGGGCTACAATGAGCAGTTCTTC; cdr3_aa: CASSVPAGRGGYNEQFF
j_call: TRBJ1-2; clone_size: NA; d_call: NA; v_call: TRBV24-1; cdr3_nt: TGTGCCACCAGTGACCCAAATGAGCCAGAGAACGGCTACACCTTC; cdr3_aa: CATSDPNEPENGYTF
j_call: TRBJ2-7; clone_size: NA; d_call: NA; v_call: TRBV29-1; cdr3_nt: TGCAGCGCCCCGTCCGTGGGGCAGTACTTC; cdr3_aa: CSAPSVGQYF
j_call: TRBJ1-1; clone_size: NA; d_call: NA; v_call: TRBV27; cdr3_nt: TGTGCCAGCAGCCCGACACAGGGAAGGTTGAGCACTGAAGCTTTCTTT; cdr3_aa: CASSPTQGRLSTEAFF
j_call: TRBJ1-2; clone_size: NA; d_call: NA; v_call: TRBV19; cdr3_nt: TGTGCCAGTAGTCCCGGGACACTCTATGGCTACACCTTC; cdr3_aa: CASSPGTLYGYTF
j_call: TRBJ1-1; clone_size: NA; d_call: NA; v_call: TRBV7-6; cdr3_nt: TGTGCCAGCAGCTTAGGGGTACCGGGACTGAACACTGAAGCTTTCTTT; cdr3_aa: CASSLGVPGLNTEAFF
j_call: TRBJ1-1; clone_size: NA; d_call: NA; v_call: TRBV5-1; cdr3_nt: TGCGCCAGCAGCTTGGGACCGGCGTGGGCTTTCTTT; cdr3_aa: CASSLGPAWAFF
j_call: TRBJ2-7; clone_size: NA; d_call: TRBD1; v_call: TRBV5-1; cdr3_nt: TGCGCCAGCAGCTCCGGGACAGGGGAGGGAGAGCAGTACTTC; cdr3_aa: CASSSGTGEGEQYF
j_call: TRBJ1-2; clone_size: NA; d_call: NA; v_call: TRBV2; cdr3_nt: TGTGCCACCGGGGGGCTGGATGGCTACACCTTC; cdr3_aa: CATGGLDGYTF
j_call: TRBJ2-1; clone_size: NA; d_call: NA; v_call: TRBV6-1; cdr3_nt: TGTGCCAGCAGTGAACTCGGGGGTACTAGCAATGAGCAGTTCTTC; cdr3_aa: CASSELGGTSNEQFF
j_call: TRBJ2-1; clone_size: NA; d_call: NA; v_call: TRBV10-3; cdr3_nt: TGTGCCATCAGTGAGTCTACCGAAGGCAGTGGCAATGAGCAGTTCTTC; cdr3_aa: CAISESTEGSGNEQFF
j_call: TRBJ1-5; clone_size: NA; d_call: NA; v_call: TRBV27; cdr3_nt: TGTGCCAGCAGTTTAGGGGCTTATAGCAATCAGCCCCAGCATTTT; cdr3_aa: CASSLGAYSNQPQHF
j_call: TRBJ2-7; clone_size: NA; d_call: NA; v_call: TRBV3-1; cdr3_nt: TGTGCCAGCAGAAGGGATTGGTCAGACTACGAGCAGTACTTC; cdr3_aa: CASRRDWSDYEQYF
j_call: TRBJ1-4; clone_size: NA; d_call: NA; v_call: TRBV12-3/TRBV12-4; cdr3_nt: TGTGCCAGCAGTTTAGTCCCCGGGGACCAGAATGAAAAACTGTTTTTT; cdr3_aa: CASSLVPGDQNEKLFF
j_call: TRBJ2-3; clone_size: few; d_call: NA; v_call: TRBV12-3/TRBV12-4; cdr3_nt: TGTGCCAGCAGTTGGGGCACAGATACGCAGTATTTT; cdr3_aa: CASSWGTDTQYF
j_call: TRBJ2-3; clone_size: few; d_call: NA; v_call: TRBV6-5; cdr3_nt: TGTGCCAGCGGAGGCTCAAGCACAGATACGCAGTATTTT; cdr3_aa: CASGGSSTDTQYF
j_call: TRBJ2-7; clone_size: once; d_call: NA; v_call: TRBV7-9; cdr3_nt: TGTGCCAGCAGCCCACGGGAAGTGGCCTACGAGCAGTACTTC; cdr3_aa: CASSPREVAYEQYF
j_call: TRBJ1-2; clone_size: NA; d_call: NA; v_call: TRBV6-1; cdr3_nt: TGTGCCAGCAGTGAAACCGACGGTAACTATGGCTACACCTTC; cdr3_aa: CASSETDGNYGYTF
j_call: TRBJ2-7; clone_size: NA; d_call: TRBD2; v_call: TRBV5-1; cdr3_nt: TGCGCCAGCAGCGGAGGGACTATCAACTACGAGCAGTACTTC; cdr3_aa: CASSGGTINYEQYF
j_call: TRBJ2-2; clone_size: NA; d_call: NA; v_call: TRBV4-1; cdr3_nt: TGCGCCAGCCATGCAGGCGTCGGGGAGCTGTTTTTT; cdr3_aa: CASHAGVGELFF
j_call: TRBJ2-5; clone_size: once; d_call: NA; v_call: TRBV12-3/TRBV12-4; cdr3_nt: TGTGCCAGCAGTTACCCGACGGACACCCAAGAGACCCAGTACTTC; cdr3_aa: CASSYPTDTQETQYF
j_call: TRBJ2-7; clone_size: NA; d_call: NA; v_call: TRBV10-2; cdr3_nt: TGCGCCAGCAGTGGAGGTCAACGGCAGTACTTC; cdr3_aa: CASSGGQRQYF